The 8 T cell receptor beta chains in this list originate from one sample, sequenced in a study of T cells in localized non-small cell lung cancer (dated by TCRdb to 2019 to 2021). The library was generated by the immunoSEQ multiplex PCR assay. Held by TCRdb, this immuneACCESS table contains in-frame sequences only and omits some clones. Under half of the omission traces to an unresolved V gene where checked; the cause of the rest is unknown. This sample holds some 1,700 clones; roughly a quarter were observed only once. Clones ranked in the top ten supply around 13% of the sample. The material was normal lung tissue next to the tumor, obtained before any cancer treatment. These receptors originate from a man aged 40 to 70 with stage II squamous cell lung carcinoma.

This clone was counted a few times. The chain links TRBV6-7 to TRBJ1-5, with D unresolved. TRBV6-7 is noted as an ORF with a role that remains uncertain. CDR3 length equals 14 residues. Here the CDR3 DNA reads TGTGCAACACGGGAGGGAGTTAGCAATCAGCCCCAGCATTTT. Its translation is CATREGVSNQPQHF.

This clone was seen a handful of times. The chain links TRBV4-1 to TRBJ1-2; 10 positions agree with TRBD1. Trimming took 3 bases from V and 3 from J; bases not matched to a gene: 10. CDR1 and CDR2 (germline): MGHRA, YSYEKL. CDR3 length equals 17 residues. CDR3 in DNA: TGCGCCAGCAGCCACCCAGTGGGGACAGGGGACCACTATGGCTACACCTTC. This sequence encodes CASSHPVGTGDHYGYTF.

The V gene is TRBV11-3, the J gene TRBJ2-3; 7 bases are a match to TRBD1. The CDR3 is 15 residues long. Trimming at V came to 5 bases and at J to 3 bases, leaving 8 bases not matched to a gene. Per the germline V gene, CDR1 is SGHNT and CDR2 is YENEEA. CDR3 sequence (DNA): TGTGCCAGCAGCATACAGGGGTGGTGGACAGATACGCAGTATTTT. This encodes CASSIQGWWTDTQYF.

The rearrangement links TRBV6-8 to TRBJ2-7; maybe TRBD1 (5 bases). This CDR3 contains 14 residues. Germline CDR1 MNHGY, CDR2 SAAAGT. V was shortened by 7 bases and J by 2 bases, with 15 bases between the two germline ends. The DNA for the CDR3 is TGTGCCAGCAATCTTTTTGGGGCTGCCTACGAGCAGTACTTC. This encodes CASNLFGAAYEQYF.

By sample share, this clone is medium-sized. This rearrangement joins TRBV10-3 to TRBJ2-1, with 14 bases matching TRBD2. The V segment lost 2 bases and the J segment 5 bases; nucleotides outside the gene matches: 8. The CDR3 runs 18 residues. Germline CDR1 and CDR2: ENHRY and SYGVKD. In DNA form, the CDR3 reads TGTGCCATCAGTGAGGGGGGGACTAGCGGGAGTTTTAACAATGAGCAGTTCTTC. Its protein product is CAISEGGTSGSFNNEQFF.

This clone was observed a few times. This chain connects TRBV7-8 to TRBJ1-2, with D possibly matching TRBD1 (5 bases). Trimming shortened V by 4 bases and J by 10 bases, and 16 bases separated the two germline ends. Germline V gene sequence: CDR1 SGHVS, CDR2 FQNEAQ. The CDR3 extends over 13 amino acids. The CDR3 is CASSWGSGEVYTF. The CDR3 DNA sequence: TGTGCCAGCAGCTGGGGATCGGGGGAAGTCTACACCTTC.

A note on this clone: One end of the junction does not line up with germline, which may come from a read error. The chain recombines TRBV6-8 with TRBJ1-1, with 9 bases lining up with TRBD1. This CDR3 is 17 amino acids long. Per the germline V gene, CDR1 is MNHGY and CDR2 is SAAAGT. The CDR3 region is CAISAGTGLLTNTEAFF. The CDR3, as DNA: TGTGCCATCAGTGCCGGGACAGGGCTACTGACGAACACTGAAGCTTTCTTT.

CDR3 DNA sequence: TGTGCCAGCAGTTACGAACAGGAAGCTTTCTTT. It specifies CASSYEQEAFF. The chain is built from TRBV6-7 and TRBJ1-1, with unresolved D. TRBV6-7 is an open reading frame, and its role is uncertain. This CDR3 region has 11 residues. The ends were cut back, 2 bases at V and 8 bases at J, with 6 bases in the middle.